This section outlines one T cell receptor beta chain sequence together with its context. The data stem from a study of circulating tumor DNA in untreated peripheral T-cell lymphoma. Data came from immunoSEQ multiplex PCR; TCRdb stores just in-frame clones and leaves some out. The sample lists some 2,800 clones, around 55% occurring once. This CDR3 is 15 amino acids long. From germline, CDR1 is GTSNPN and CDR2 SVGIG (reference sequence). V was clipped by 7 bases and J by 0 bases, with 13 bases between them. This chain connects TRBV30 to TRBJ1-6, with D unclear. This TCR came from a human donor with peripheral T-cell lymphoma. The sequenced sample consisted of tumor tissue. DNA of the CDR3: TGTGCCTTTCGGACGGAGAGCTCCTATAATTCACCCCTCCACTTT. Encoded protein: CAFRTESSYNSPLHF.